This is a list of T cell receptor beta chains from one sample in a study of glioma-infiltrating T cells. TCRdb processed the multiplex PCR reads anew with MiXCR; each CDR3 protein has one entry. There are about 140,000 distinct CDR3 sequences in the sample; about 39% occur only once, and 20% to 25% lies in the top ten. The sample was glioma tissue, nonneoplastic brain tissue, or PBMCs (not recorded which). Receptors originate from a human donor with low-grade glioma or glioblastoma, undergoing nonglioma brain surgery, or in good health (not recorded which). Each CDR3 is given with its conserved first and last residue. Each record gives: D gene, J gene, V gene, clone size, CDR3 DNA, CDR3 protein. D genes are given only for firm matches. Where a row states a size, it is once, few, many or the class of an expanded clone; other rows omit it.

D gene: NA
J gene: TRBJ2-1
V gene: TRBV25-1
clone size: NA
CDR3 DNA: TGTGCCAGCAGTGAACTACTTGAGCAGTTCTTC
CDR3 protein: CASSELLEQFF

D gene: TRBD2
J gene: TRBJ2-7
V gene: TRBV20-1
clone size: NA
CDR3 DNA: TGCAGTGCTGTTAGCGGGGGGCCACGCGACCAGTACTTC
CDR3 protein: CSAVSGGPRDQYF

D gene: NA
J gene: TRBJ1-1
V gene: TRBV18
clone size: few
CDR3 DNA: TGTGCCAGCTCACCCTTCCAACAAGCGAACACTGAAGCTTTCTTT
CDR3 protein: CASSPFQQANTEAFF

D gene: NA
J gene: TRBJ2-3
V gene: TRBV6-2/TRBV6-3
clone size: many
CDR3 DNA: TGTGCCAGCAGTTACAGCCTGGCCCGCAGAACAGAAGATACGCAGTATTTT
CDR3 protein: CASSYSLARRTEDTQYF

D gene: TRBD2
J gene: TRBJ2-3
V gene: TRBV7-2
clone size: NA
CDR3 DNA: TGTGCCAGCAGCTTAGTGAGTGCGGGAGTTGGCACAGATACGCAGTATTTT
CDR3 protein: CASSLVSAGVGTDTQYF

D gene: TRBD2
J gene: TRBJ2-1
V gene: TRBV4-1
clone size: NA
CDR3 DNA: TGCGCCAGCAGCCCCCTGGGGCGGGGGGAGAATGAGCAGTTCTTC
CDR3 protein: CASSPLGRGENEQFF

D gene: NA
J gene: TRBJ2-7
V gene: TRBV27
clone size: few
CDR3 DNA: TGTGCCAGCAGCGTTAGACCACAGGGACACTACGAGCAGTACTTC
CDR3 protein: CASSVRPQGHYEQYF

D gene: TRBD2
J gene: TRBJ2-1
V gene: TRBV20-1
clone size: NA
CDR3 DNA: TGCAGTGCGCAGCCCGGGACTAGCGGGGACAATGAGCAGTTCTTC
CDR3 protein: CSAQPGTSGDNEQFF

D gene: NA
J gene: TRBJ1-2
V gene: TRBV27
clone size: NA
CDR3 DNA: TGTGCCAGCAGCGGGGGCGCGTCCCGCAACTATGGCTACACCTTC
CDR3 protein: CASSGGASRNYGYTF

D gene: TRBD2
J gene: TRBJ2-1
V gene: TRBV6-1
clone size: many
CDR3 DNA: TGTGCCACCAGGACTAGCGGAGACAATGAGCAGTTCTTC
CDR3 protein: CATRTSGDNEQFF

D gene: NA
J gene: TRBJ2-1
V gene: TRBV6-5
clone size: NA
CDR3 DNA: TGTGCCACCAGTGGGGGGACCATCTCCGAGAATGAGCAGTTCTTC
CDR3 protein: CATSGGTISENEQFF

D gene: TRBD1
J gene: TRBJ2-5
V gene: TRBV6-1
clone size: NA
CDR3 DNA: TGTGCCAGCAAAAAGACAGGGGAAGAGACCCAGTACTTC
CDR3 protein: CASKKTGEETQYF

D gene: TRBD1
J gene: TRBJ2-7
V gene: TRBV29-1
clone size: few
CDR3 DNA: TGCAGCGTTAGACAGGGAATCTACGAGCAGTACTTC
CDR3 protein: CSVRQGIYEQYF

D gene: TRBD2
J gene: TRBJ2-1
V gene: TRBV6-1
clone size: NA
CDR3 DNA: TGTGCCATCACCCCCCGGGAGGGCTACAATGAGCAGTTCTTC
CDR3 protein: CAITPREGYNEQFF

D gene: TRBD1
J gene: TRBJ2-7
V gene: TRBV19
clone size: NA
CDR3 DNA: TGTGCCAGTAGCCCTTCCGGGACAGGGCTCTACGAGCAGTACTTC
CDR3 protein: CASSPSGTGLYEQYF

D gene: NA
J gene: TRBJ1-1
V gene: TRBV12-3/TRBV12-4
clone size: few
CDR3 DNA: TGTGCCAGCAGGCCGGATTACACTGAAGCTTTCTTT
CDR3 protein: CASRPDYTEAFF

D gene: NA
J gene: TRBJ1-2
V gene: TRBV7-9
clone size: NA
CDR3 DNA: TGTGCCAGCAGCTTAGGAGGGGGGGGCTATGATGGCTTCACCTTC
CDR3 protein: CASSLGGGGYDGFTF

D gene: NA
J gene: TRBJ2-3
V gene: TRBV12-3/TRBV12-4
clone size: NA
CDR3 DNA: TGTGCCAGCAGAGACGGGACTAGCACAGATACGCAGTATTTT
CDR3 protein: CASRDGTSTDTQYF

D gene: TRBD1
J gene: TRBJ2-1
V gene: TRBV2
clone size: NA
CDR3 DNA: TGTGCCAGCAGTGCCGACAGGGTCAATGAGCAGTTCTTC
CDR3 protein: CASSADRVNEQFF

D gene: NA
J gene: TRBJ2-2
V gene: TRBV19
clone size: NA
CDR3 DNA: TGTGCCAGTAGTGCAGAGTCCTTCACCGGGGAGCTGTTTTTT
CDR3 protein: CASSAESFTGELFF

D gene: NA
J gene: TRBJ2-3
V gene: TRBV4-1
clone size: NA
CDR3 DNA: TGCGCCAGCAGCCAAGAAAGGTTTCGGGGGCAGTATTTT
CDR3 protein: CASSQERFRGQYF

D gene: NA
J gene: TRBJ1-4
V gene: TRBV6-1
clone size: few
CDR3 DNA: TGTGCCAGCAGCGGAGGGGGACCAACTAATGAAAAACTGTTTTTT
CDR3 protein: CASSGGGPTNEKLFF

D gene: NA
J gene: TRBJ1-2
V gene: TRBV12-3/TRBV12-4
clone size: NA
CDR3 DNA: TGTGCCAGCAGACCTTCGGGACAAGATGGCTACACCTTC
CDR3 protein: CASRPSGQDGYTF

D gene: NA
J gene: TRBJ1-2
V gene: TRBV6-1
clone size: few
CDR3 DNA: TGTGCCAGCAGTCCTCAGATTAACTATGGCTACACCTTC
CDR3 protein: CASSPQINYGYTF

D gene: TRBD1
J gene: TRBJ1-1
V gene: TRBV12-3/TRBV12-4
clone size: few
CDR3 DNA: TGTGCCAGCAGGCAGGGACAGACAAACACTGAAGCTTTCTTT
CDR3 protein: CASRQGQTNTEAFF

D gene: TRBD1
J gene: TRBJ2-3
V gene: TRBV7-2
clone size: NA
CDR3 DNA: TGTGCCAGCAGCAATTCACAGGGGAGCACAGATACGCAGTATTTT
CDR3 protein: CASSNSQGSTDTQYF

D gene: TRBD2
J gene: TRBJ2-7
V gene: TRBV6-6
clone size: few
CDR3 DNA: TGTGCCAGCAGTTACGCGGGAGGAACAGTGAGGTCCTACGAGCAGTACTTC
CDR3 protein: CASSYAGGTVRSYEQYF

D gene: NA
J gene: TRBJ1-1
V gene: TRBV27
clone size: few
CDR3 DNA: TGTGCCAGTAGAGATGTCCTAAACGAAGCTTTCTTT
CDR3 protein: CASRDVLNEAFF

D gene: TRBD1
J gene: TRBJ2-7
V gene: TRBV20-1
clone size: NA
CDR3 DNA: TGCAGTGCTAACGGACAGGGAAAGGGCGAGCAGTACTTC
CDR3 protein: CSANGQGKGEQYF

D gene: NA
J gene: TRBJ2-5
V gene: TRBV18
clone size: NA
CDR3 DNA: TGTGCCAGCTCAAGTTACCAAGAGACCCAGTACTTC
CDR3 protein: CASSSYQETQYF

D gene: TRBD1
J gene: TRBJ1-6
V gene: TRBV20-1
clone size: NA
CDR3 DNA: TGCAGTGCTAGACCCTCCCAGGGGGCAAATTCACCCATCCACTTT
CDR3 protein: CSARPSQGANSPIHF

D gene: TRBD2
J gene: TRBJ2-3
V gene: TRBV20-1
clone size: few
CDR3 DNA: TGCAGTGCTCGGACTAGCGGGAGACAAGATACGCAGTATTTT
CDR3 protein: CSARTSGRQDTQYF

D gene: TRBD2
J gene: TRBJ2-1
V gene: TRBV6-1
clone size: NA
CDR3 DNA: TGTGCCAGCAGTCCCCAGGGACTAGCGGGAAACAATGAGCAGTTCTTC
CDR3 protein: CASSPQGLAGNNEQFF

D gene: TRBD1
J gene: TRBJ2-1
V gene: TRBV28
clone size: NA
CDR3 DNA: TGTGCCAGCAGCTCCGCCGGGACAGGGGAGTTTAGCGAGCAGTTCTTC
CDR3 protein: CASSSAGTGEFSEQFF

D gene: NA
J gene: TRBJ2-3
V gene: TRBV24-1
clone size: few
CDR3 DNA: TGTGCCACCAGTGATTGGGACGGTCTGGGGACAGATACGCAGTATTTT
CDR3 protein: CATSDWDGLGTDTQYF

D gene: NA
J gene: TRBJ2-7
V gene: TRBV10-3
clone size: few
CDR3 DNA: TGTGCCATCAGTGCGCAGGGGGGGTTCGGGGAGCAGTACTTC
CDR3 protein: CAISAQGGFGEQYF

D gene: NA
J gene: TRBJ2-3
V gene: TRBV20-1
clone size: many
CDR3 DNA: TGCAGTGCTAGAAGCAGCACAGATACGCAGTATTTT
CDR3 protein: CSARSSTDTQYF

D gene: NA
J gene: TRBJ2-1
V gene: TRBV6-2/TRBV6-3
clone size: few
CDR3 DNA: TGTGCCAGCAGTGGACGGTCGGTGAGTGAGCAGTTCTTC
CDR3 protein: CASSGRSVSEQFF

D gene: TRBD1
J gene: TRBJ2-3
V gene: TRBV28
clone size: few
CDR3 DNA: TGTGCCAGCAGTTTACTGACAGGGAGCACAGATACGCAGTATTTT
CDR3 protein: CASSLLTGSTDTQYF

D gene: NA
J gene: TRBJ2-7
V gene: TRBV28
clone size: NA
CDR3 DNA: TGTGCCAGCAGACCGGGACCCACCTACGAGCAGTACTTC
CDR3 protein: CASRPGPTYEQYF

D gene: NA
J gene: TRBJ1-1
V gene: TRBV6-2/TRBV6-3
clone size: once
CDR3 DNA: TGTGCCAGCAGTTACGGGAGCAGTAACACTGAAGCTTTCTTT
CDR3 protein: CASSYGSSNTEAFF

D gene: NA
J gene: TRBJ1-6
V gene: TRBV7-2
clone size: few
CDR3 DNA: TGTGCCAGCAGCTTAGACCCAGCAAGTAATTCACCCCTCCACTTT
CDR3 protein: CASSLDPASNSPLHF

D gene: TRBD2
J gene: TRBJ2-5
V gene: TRBV6-2/TRBV6-3
clone size: few
CDR3 DNA: TGTGCCAGCAGCACGAAAAAACGACTAGCTAGTGCGGAGACCCAGTACTTC
CDR3 protein: CASSTKKRLASAETQYF

D gene: NA
J gene: TRBJ1-1
V gene: TRBV7-9
clone size: NA
CDR3 DNA: TGCGCCAGCAGCCACATCGACAGCTCTAAAGCTTTCTTT
CDR3 protein: CASSHIDSSKAFF

D gene: NA
J gene: TRBJ2-3
V gene: TRBV6-1
clone size: few
CDR3 DNA: TGTGCCAGCGCCTTAGGACAGCCCACAGATACGCAGTATTTT
CDR3 protein: CASALGQPTDTQYF

D gene: NA
J gene: TRBJ2-3
V gene: TRBV20-1
clone size: medium-sized
CDR3 DNA: TGCAGTGCTAGGGATAGGCTGACAGATACGCAGTATTTT
CDR3 protein: CSARDRLTDTQYF

D gene: TRBD1
J gene: TRBJ1-2
V gene: TRBV2
clone size: few
CDR3 DNA: TGTGCCAGCAGTGAAAGCCCGACAGGGGATCAGTATGGCTACACCTTC
CDR3 protein: CASSESPTGDQYGYTF

D gene: TRBD1
J gene: TRBJ1-5
V gene: TRBV4-3
clone size: few
CDR3 DNA: TGCGCCAGCAGCCAAGAGTGGGACAGTAATCAGCCCCAGCATTTT
CDR3 protein: CASSQEWDSNQPQHF

D gene: NA
J gene: TRBJ2-1
V gene: TRBV7-2
clone size: NA
CDR3 DNA: TGTGCCAGCAGCCGGAGGGGGGCCTACAATGAGCAGTTCTTC
CDR3 protein: CASSRRGAYNEQFF

D gene: TRBD2
J gene: TRBJ2-1
V gene: TRBV28
clone size: NA
CDR3 DNA: TGTGCCAGCAGTTTTGGAACGGGAGGCTACGATGAGCAGTTCTTC
CDR3 protein: CASSFGTGGYDEQFF

D gene: NA
J gene: TRBJ2-1
V gene: TRBV10-3
clone size: few
CDR3 DNA: TGTGCCATCACTGGGAAAGTGAACAATGAGCAGTTCTTC
CDR3 protein: CAITGKVNNEQFF

D gene: NA
J gene: TRBJ2-1
V gene: TRBV7-9
clone size: NA
CDR3 DNA: TGTGCCAGCAGCTTGGGGGGCATAAATGAGCAGTTCTTC
CDR3 protein: CASSLGGINEQFF

D gene: NA
J gene: TRBJ2-7
V gene: TRBV27
clone size: few
CDR3 DNA: TGTGCCAGCAGTCCAAGAAGGGCGCAGTACTTC
CDR3 protein: CASSPRRAQYF

D gene: NA
J gene: TRBJ1-2
V gene: TRBV6-1
clone size: NA
CDR3 DNA: TGTGCCAGCAGTGAAATGGGACTCTATGGCTACACCTTC
CDR3 protein: CASSEMGLYGYTF

D gene: NA
J gene: TRBJ1-4
V gene: TRBV2
clone size: NA
CDR3 DNA: TGTGCCAGCAGGTCGACAAGAACTAATGAAAAACTGTTTTTT
CDR3 protein: CASRSTRTNEKLFF